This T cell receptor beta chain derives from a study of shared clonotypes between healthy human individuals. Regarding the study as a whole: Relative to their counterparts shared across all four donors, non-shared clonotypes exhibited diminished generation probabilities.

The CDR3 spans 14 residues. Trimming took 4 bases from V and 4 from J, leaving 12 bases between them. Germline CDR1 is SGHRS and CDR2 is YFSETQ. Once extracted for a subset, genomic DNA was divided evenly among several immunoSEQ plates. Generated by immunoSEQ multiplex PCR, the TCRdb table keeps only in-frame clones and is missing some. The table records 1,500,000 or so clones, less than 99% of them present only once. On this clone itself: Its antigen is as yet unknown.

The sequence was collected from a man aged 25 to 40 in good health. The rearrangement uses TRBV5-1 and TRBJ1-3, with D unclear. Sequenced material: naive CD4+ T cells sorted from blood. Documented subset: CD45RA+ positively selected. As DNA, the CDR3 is TGCGCCAGCAGCCCTGGGTACCTGGGAAACACCATATATTTT. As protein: CASSPGYLGNTIYF.